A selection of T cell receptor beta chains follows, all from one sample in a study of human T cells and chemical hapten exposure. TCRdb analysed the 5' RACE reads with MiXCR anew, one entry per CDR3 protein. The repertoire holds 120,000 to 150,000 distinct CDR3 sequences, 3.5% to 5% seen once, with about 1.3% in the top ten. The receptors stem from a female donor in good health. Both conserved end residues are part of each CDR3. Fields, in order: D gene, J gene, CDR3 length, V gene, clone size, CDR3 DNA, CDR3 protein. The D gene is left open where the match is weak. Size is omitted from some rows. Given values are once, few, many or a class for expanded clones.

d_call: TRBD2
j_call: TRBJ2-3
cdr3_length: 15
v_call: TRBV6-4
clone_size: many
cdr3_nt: TGTGCCAGCAGTGAAGAAGCGGGGGGGCCTGATACGCAGTATTTT
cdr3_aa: CASSEEAGGPDTQYF

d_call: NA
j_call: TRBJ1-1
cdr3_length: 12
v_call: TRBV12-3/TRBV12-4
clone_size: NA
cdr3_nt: TGTGCCAGCAGCCCGTTGGGTACTGAAGCTTTCTTT
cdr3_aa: CASSPLGTEAFF

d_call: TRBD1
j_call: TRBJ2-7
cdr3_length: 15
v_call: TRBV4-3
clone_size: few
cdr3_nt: TGCGCCAGCAGCCTCGGGACAGGGGGCGAGGACGAGCAGTACTTC
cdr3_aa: CASSLGTGGEDEQYF

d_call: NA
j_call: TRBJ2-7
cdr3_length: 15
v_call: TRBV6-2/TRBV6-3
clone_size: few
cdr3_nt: TGTGCCAGCAGTTACTCCGCCTCGTCCCACTACGAGCAGTACTTC
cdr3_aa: CASSYSASSHYEQYF

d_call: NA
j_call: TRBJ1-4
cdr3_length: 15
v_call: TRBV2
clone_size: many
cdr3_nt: TGTGCCAGCAGAGCTACAGGGATGCCAAATGAAAAACTGTTTTTT
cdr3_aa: CASRATGMPNEKLFF

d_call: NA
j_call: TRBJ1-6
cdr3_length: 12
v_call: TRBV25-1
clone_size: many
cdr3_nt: TGTGCCAGCAGACAAGGAAATTCACCCCTCCACTTT
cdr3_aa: CASRQGNSPLHF

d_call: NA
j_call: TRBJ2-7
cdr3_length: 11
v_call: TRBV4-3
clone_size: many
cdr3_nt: TGCGCCAGCAGCCTTGGCTCCGAGCAGTACTTC
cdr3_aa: CASSLGSEQYF

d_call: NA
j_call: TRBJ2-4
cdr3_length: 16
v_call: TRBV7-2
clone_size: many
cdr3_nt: TGTGCCAGCAGCTTAGTGCCGGGGGTAGCCAAAAACATTCAGTACTTC
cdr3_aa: CASSLVPGVAKNIQYF

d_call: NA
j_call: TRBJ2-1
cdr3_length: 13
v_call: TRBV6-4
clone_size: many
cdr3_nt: TGTGCCAGCAGTCCCGGGGGCGAAAATGAGCAGTTCTTC
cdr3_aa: CASSPGGENEQFF

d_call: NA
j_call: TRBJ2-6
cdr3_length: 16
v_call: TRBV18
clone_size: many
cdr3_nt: TGTGCCAGCTCACCTTCGGGATTCCCTGGGGCCAACGTCCTGACTTTC
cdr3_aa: CASSPSGFPGANVLTF

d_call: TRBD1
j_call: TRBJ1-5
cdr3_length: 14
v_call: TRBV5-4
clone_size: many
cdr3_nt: TGTGCCAGCAGCTCAGGGGGTAGCAATCAGCCCCAGCATTTT
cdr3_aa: CASSSGGSNQPQHF

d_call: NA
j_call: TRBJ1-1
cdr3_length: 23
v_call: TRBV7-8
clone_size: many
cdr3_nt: TGTGCCAGCAGCTTAGGTTTGGGATTTGGAGGTGGGGGCTCCCACCCCGATAACACTGAAGCTTTCTTT
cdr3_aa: CASSLGLGFGGGGSHPDNTEAFF

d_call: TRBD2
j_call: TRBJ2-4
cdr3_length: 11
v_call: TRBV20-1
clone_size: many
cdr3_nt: TGCAGTGCTAGGGAACTAGCGGGGGAGTACTTC
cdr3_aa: CSARELAGEYF

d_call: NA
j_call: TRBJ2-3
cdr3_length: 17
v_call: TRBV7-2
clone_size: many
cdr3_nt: TGTGCCAGCAGCCCCCATGGGGCGGGGACCAGCACAGATACGCAGTATTTT
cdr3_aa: CASSPHGAGTSTDTQYF

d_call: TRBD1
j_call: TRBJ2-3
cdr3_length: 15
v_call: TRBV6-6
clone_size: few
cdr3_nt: TGTGCCAGCAAAATACAGGGGGCCCGCACAGATACGCAGTATTTT
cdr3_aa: CASKIQGARTDTQYF

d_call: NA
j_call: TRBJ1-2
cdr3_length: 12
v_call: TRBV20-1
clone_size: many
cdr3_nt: TGCAGTGCCACCCCCAGAAACTATGGCTACACCTTC
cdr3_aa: CSATPRNYGYTF

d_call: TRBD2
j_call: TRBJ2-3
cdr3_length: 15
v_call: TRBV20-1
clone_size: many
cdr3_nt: TGCAGTGCTAGATCGGGACTAGCGGGGGGAGATACGCAGTATTTT
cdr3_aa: CSARSGLAGGDTQYF

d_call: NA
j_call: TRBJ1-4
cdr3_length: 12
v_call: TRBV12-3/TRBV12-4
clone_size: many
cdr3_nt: TGTGCCAGCCGGGACATTAATGAAAAACTGTTTTTT
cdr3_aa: CASRDINEKLFF

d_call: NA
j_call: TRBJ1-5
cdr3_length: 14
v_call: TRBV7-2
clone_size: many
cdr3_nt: TGTGCCAGCAGCTTTAGCCAGGGTGGTCAGCCCCAGCATTTT
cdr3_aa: CASSFSQGGQPQHF

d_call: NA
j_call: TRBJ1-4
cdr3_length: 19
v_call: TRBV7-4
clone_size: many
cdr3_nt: TGTGCCAGCAGCTTCACTGAACGGGCCAAGGGGGACGCTAATGAAAAACTGTTTTTT
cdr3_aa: CASSFTERAKGDANEKLFF

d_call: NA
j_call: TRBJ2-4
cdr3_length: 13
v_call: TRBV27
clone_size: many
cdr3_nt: TGTGCCAGCAGTCCCCAAGGGCTGCAGGTTCAGTACTTC
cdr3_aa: CASSPQGLQVQYF

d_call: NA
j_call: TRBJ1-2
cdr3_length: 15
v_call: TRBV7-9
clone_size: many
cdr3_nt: TGTGCCAGCAGCTTAGCGCCAGAGGCCTACTATGGCTACACCTTC
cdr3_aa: CASSLAPEAYYGYTF

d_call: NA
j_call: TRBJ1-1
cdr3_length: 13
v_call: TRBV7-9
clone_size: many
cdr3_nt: TGTGCCAGCAGCCCCGGTTTAGGCACTGAAGCTTTCTTT
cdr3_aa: CASSPGLGTEAFF

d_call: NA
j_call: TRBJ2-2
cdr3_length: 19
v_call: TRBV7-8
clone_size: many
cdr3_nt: NA
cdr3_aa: CASSLGQVSLFANTGELFF

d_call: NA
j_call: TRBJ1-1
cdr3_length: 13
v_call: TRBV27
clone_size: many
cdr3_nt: TGTGCCAGCAGTTTATACCAGAACACTGAAGCTTTCTTT
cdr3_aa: CASSLYQNTEAFF

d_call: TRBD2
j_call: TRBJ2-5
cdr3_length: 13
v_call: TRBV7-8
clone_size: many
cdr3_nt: TGTGCCAGCAACCAGGGCGGGGGAGAGACCCAGTACTTC
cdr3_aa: CASNQGGGETQYF

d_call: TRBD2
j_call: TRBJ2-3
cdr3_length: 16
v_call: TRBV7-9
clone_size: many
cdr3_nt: TGTGCCAGCAGCTTAGAGGCGGGGGGGCCGAGAGATACGCAGTATTTT
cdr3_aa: CASSLEAGGPRDTQYF

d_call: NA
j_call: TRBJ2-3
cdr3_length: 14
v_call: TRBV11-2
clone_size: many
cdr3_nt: TGTGCCAGCAGCCCGCTGGGGGGCACAGATACGCAGTATTTT
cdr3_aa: CASSPLGGTDTQYF

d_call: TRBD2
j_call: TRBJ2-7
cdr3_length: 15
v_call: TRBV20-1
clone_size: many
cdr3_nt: TGCAGTGCTAGGTCATTAGCGGGGGGGAAGTGGGAGCAGTACTTC
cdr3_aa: CSARSLAGGKWEQYF